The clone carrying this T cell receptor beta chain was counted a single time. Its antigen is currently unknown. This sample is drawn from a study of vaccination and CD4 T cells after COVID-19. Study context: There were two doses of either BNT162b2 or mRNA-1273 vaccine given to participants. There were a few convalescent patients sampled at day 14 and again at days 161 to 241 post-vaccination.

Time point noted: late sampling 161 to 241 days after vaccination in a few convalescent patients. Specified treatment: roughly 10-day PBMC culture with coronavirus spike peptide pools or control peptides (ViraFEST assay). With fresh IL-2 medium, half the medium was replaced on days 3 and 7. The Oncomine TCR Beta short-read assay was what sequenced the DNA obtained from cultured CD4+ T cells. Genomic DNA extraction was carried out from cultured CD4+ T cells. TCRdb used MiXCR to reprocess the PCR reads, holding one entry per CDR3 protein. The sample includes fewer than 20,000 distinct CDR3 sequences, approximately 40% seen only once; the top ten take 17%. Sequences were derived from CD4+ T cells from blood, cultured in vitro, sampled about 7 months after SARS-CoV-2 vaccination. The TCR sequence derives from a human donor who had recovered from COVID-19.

As DNA, the CDR3 is TGTGCCAGCAGCCCCGACCGGACTAGCGGGAGGGGGGAGTTCTTC. Encoded protein: CASSPDRTSGRGEFF. The chain joins TRBV7-2 to TRBJ2-1, with 15 bases aligning to TRBD2. Germline V gene sequence: CDR1 SGHTA, CDR2 FQGNSA. The CDR3 has 15 residues. The junction had 10 bases not matched to a gene; V was cut back by 5 bases and J by 14 bases.